The next 18 T cell receptor beta chains were all read from a single sample in a study of cytomegalovirus exposure and HLA in healthy donors. Profiling relied on immunoSEQ multiplex PCR, and the TCRdb table lists in-frame clones only, not all of them. The sample carries 110,000 to 150,000 clones, roughly nine tenths recorded once. Material for sequencing was PBMCs. The source of these receptors is a woman aged 18 to 35 in good health and CMV-seropositive.

V is TRBV27 and J is TRBJ1-6; possibly TRBD1 for D (6 bases). The CDR3 length is 19 residues. Germline CDR1 MNHEY, CDR2 SMNVEV (reference sequence). V lost 6 bases and J lost 0, with 21 bases in between. CDR3 sequence: CASRFQTGSVGSYNSPLHF. The CDR3 region has the DNA TGTGCCAGCAGATTTCAAACAGGGTCGGTAGGCTCCTATAATTCACCCCTCCACTTT.

This chain links TRBV6-5 with TRBJ2-7, with 9 bases identical to TRBD1. Germline V CDR1 and CDR2: MNHEY, SVGAGI. The CDR3 loop spans 13 amino acids. After removal of 6 bases from V and 5 bases from J, the junction contained 5 bases not matched to a gene. CDR3 sequence reads: CASRRQGGDEQYF. In DNA, the CDR3 is TGTGCCAGCAGACGACAGGGGGGCGACGAGCAGTACTTC.

This rearrangement joins TRBV4-2 to TRBJ2-3, with TRBD2 matching 10 bases. The CDR3 totals 18 residues. V trimming: 0 bases; J trimming: 4 bases; junction bases outside the gene matches: 10. CDR1 is LGHNA and CDR2 is YNFKEQ in the germline V gene. CDR3 in DNA: TGTGCCAGCAGCCAAGATTTTGAAGCGGGGGGGCCTCCAGATACGCAGTATTTT. This gives the protein CASSQDFEAGGPPDTQYF.

The chain recombines TRBV7-2 with TRBJ1-2; 7 bases are a match to TRBD1. Germline loops: CDR1 SGHTA, CDR2 FQGNSA. CDR3 size: 17 residues. V dropped 0 bases and J dropped 5; count of bases not matched to a gene: 12. CDR3 DNA: TGTGCCAGCAGCTTAGCGGAAGGGGGCCTGGGGCTATATGGCTACACCTTC. Protein sequence: CASSLAEGGLGLYGYTF.

Turning to this clone: Other nucleotide sequences in the sample specify the same CDR3. CDR3 residues: CASSLGGGYTF. CDR3 sequence (DNA): TGTGCCAGCAGCTTAGGAGGGGGCTACACCTTC. The genes are TRBV7-2 and TRBJ1-2, with D hard to call. Germline CDR1 reads SGHTA; CDR2 reads FQGNSA. This CDR3 contains 11 residues. Trimming took off 1 base at V and 8 bases at J, with 5 bases between the two ends.

The CDR3 sequence is CASSVGGMGNIQYF. DNA for the CDR3: TGTGCCAGCAGCGTAGGAGGGATGGGGAACATTCAGTACTTC. This chain uses TRBV9 with TRBJ2-4; D perhaps matches TRBD2 (5 bases). CDR1 is SGDLS, CDR2 YYNGEE, per germline. This CDR3 spans 14 amino acids. The V and J ends lost 0 bases and 7 bases respectively, with 11 bases between them.

The chain combines TRBV11-2 with TRBJ2-1, with 7 bases identical to TRBD1. In germline, CDR1 is SGHAT, CDR2 FQNNGV. This CDR3 has 11 amino acids. V shed 4 bases and J 14 bases; nucleotides not matched to a gene: 5. CDR3 sequence reads: CASSSGGRKFF. CDR3 coding DNA: TGTGCCAGCAGCTCAGGGGGTAGAAAGTTCTTC.

The rearrangement uses TRBV18 and TRBJ2-7, with TRBD1 identical over 11 bases. V lost 2 bases and J lost 5; bases outside the gene matches: 5. The CDR3 covers 15 residues. Germline lookup yields CDR1 KGHSH and CDR2 LQKENI. The CDR3 DNA reads as TGTGCCAGCTCACCAGGCGGGACAGGGGGAAACGAGCAGTACTTC. Its protein is CASSPGGTGGNEQYF.

J is TRBJ1-1 and V is TRBV6-6; 7 nucleotides align to TRBD1. Germline CDR1 reads MNHNY; CDR2 reads SVGAGI (reference sequence). J gave up 2 bases and V 4 bases, and 4 bases lay outside the gene matches. The CDR3 extends over 14 amino acids. This CDR3 is CASSFRQGNTEAFF. For the CDR3, the DNA is TGTGCCAGCAGTTTCAGACAGGGAAACACTGAAGCTTTCTTT.

This clone has more than one count but fewer than ten. The chain uses TRBV5-4 and TRBJ1-4; 8 nucleotides match TRBD1. The CDR3 spans 14 residues. Germline V gives CDR1 SGHNT, CDR2 YYREEE (reference sequence). The junction had 5 bases not matched to a gene; V was cut back by 2 bases and J by 8 bases. Here the CDR3 DNA reads TGTGCCAGCAGCTTTGGACAGGGAGGGGAAAAACTGTTTTTT. Its protein is CASSFGQGGEKLFF. Based on the CDR3 plus reference TRBV5-4 and TRBJ1-4, the full variable domain is ETGVTQSPTHLIKTRGQQVTLRCSSQSGHNTVSWYQQALGQGPQFIFQYYREEENGRGNFPPRFSGLQFPNYSSELNVNALELDDSALYLCASSFGQGGEKLFFGSGTQLSVL.

The rearrangement links TRBV7-9 to TRBJ1-6, with 9 nucleotides matching TRBD1. Losses at the gene ends were 8 bases for V and 9 bases for J; bases not matched to a gene: 5. The CDR3 loop spans 13 amino acids. Germline loops: CDR1 SEHNR, CDR2 FQNEAQ (reference sequence). The CDR3 DNA reads TGTGCCAGCCGGGGACAGGGAACTTCACCCCTCCACTTT. Its protein product is CASRGQGTSPLHF.

This clone was picked up one time. The chain recombines TRBV5-1 with TRBJ1-2, with 10 bases fitting TRBD1. The trim removed 2 bases at V and 5 bases at J, leaving 3 bases unmatched. This CDR3 region has 14 residues. From germline, CDR1 is SGHRS and CDR2 YFSETQ. The CDR3 is CASSFRQGAYGYTF. CDR3 nucleotide sequence: TGCGCCAGCAGCTTTAGACAGGGGGCGTATGGCTACACCTTC.

There are a few counts of this clone. The rearrangement joins TRBV28 to TRBJ1-1, with D possibly TRBD1 on 5 matching bases. CDR1 is MDHEN and CDR2 is SYDVKM in the germline V gene. The V gene lost 2 bases and the J gene lost 0 bases, with 7 bases spanning the gap. CDR3 size: 14 residues. DNA for the CDR3: TGTGCCAGCAGTTTAGCGACAGTGAACACTGAAGCTTTCTTT. The encoded protein is CASSLATVNTEAFF.

This chain joins TRBV27 and TRBJ1-1, with D perhaps matching TRBD1 (5 bases). The CDR3 sequence is 14 residues long. From germline, CDR1 is MNHEY and CDR2 SMNVEV (reference sequence). V dropped 3 bases and J dropped 1 base, with 9 bases sitting between them. The CDR3 here is CASSLTATNTEAFF. CDR3 nucleotides: TGTGCCAGCAGTTTGACAGCCACGAACACTGAAGCTTTCTTT.

The chain joins TRBV19 to TRBJ1-1; a possible D gene is TRBD1 (5 bases). Germline values: CDR1 LNHDA, CDR2 SQIVND (reference sequence). Between the trimmed V and J ends, which lost 4 bases and 6 bases, there was a span of 12 bases. This CDR3 spans 13 amino acids. CDR3 amino acids: CASSRGSIAEAFF. In nucleotides, the CDR3 is TGTGCCAGTAGTAGGGGCAGTATCGCTGAAGCTTTCTTT. Full variable domain (outside the CDR3, taken from reference TRBV19 and TRBJ1-1): DGGITQSPKYLFRKEGQNVTLSCEQNLNHDAMYWYRQDPGQGLRLIYYSQIVNDFQKGDIAEGYSVSREKKESFPLTVTSAQKNPTAFYLCASSRGSIAEAFFGQGTRLTVV.

The V gene is TRBV5-8, the J gene TRBJ1-5; 7 bases fit TRBD1. CDR1 SGHTS and CDR2 YDEGEE come from the germline V gene. V lost 4 bases to trimming and J lost 4 bases; unmatched junction nucleotides: 2. This CDR3 spans 13 amino acids. CDR3 sequence reads: CASSPDRNQPQHF. The CDR3 DNA reads TGTGCCAGCAGCCCGGACAGGAATCAGCCCCAGCATTTT.

Concerning this clone itself: This CDR3 is also generated by other DNA sequences in the sample. The CDR3 sequence is CSVETTGVESYEQYF. The CDR3, as DNA: TGCAGTGTGGAAACTACAGGGGTTGAGTCCTACGAGCAGTACTTC. This sequence joins TRBV29-1 and TRBJ2-7, with 7 bases that match TRBD1. The CDR3 loop spans 15 amino acids. Germline assignment: CDR1 SQVTM and CDR2 ANQGSEA.

This chain joins TRBV5-4 and TRBJ1-6; tentative D call: TRBD1 (6 bases). Germline lookup yields CDR1 SGHNT and CDR2 YYREEE (reference sequence). V was pared by 0 bases and J by 14 bases, with 15 bases between. CDR3 size: 14 residues. This chain's CDR3 is CASSLEGGRGSLHF. CDR3 in DNA: TGTGCCAGCAGCTTGGAAGGGGGACGCGGGTCCCTCCACTTT.